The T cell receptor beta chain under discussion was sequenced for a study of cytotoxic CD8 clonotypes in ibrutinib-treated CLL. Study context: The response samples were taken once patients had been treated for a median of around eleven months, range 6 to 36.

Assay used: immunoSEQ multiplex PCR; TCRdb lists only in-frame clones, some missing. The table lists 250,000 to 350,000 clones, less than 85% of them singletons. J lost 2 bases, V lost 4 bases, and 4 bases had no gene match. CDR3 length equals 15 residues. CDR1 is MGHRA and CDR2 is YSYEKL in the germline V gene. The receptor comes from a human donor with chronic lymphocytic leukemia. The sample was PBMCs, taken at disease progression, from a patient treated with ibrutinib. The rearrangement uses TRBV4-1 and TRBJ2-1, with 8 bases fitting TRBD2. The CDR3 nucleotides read TGCGCCAGCAGCCCTCTGACTAGCGCCTACAATGAGCAGTTCTTC. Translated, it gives CASSPLTSAYNEQFF.